This entry describes one T cell receptor (beta chain). Arm-PCR with iRepertoire HTBI primers amplified the CDR3 regions for these TCR beta libraries. TCRdb fed the multiplex PCR reads into MiXCR, producing one record per CDR3 protein. The table includes hundreds of thousands of distinct CDR3 sequences, 20% to 25% detected once. This record belongs to a study of regulatory T cells in long-lasting Graves disease. CDR3 length equals 13 residues. V was trimmed by 5 bases and J by 4 bases, leaving 12 bases between them. Germline CDR1 is LNHDA and CDR2 is SQIVND (reference sequence). Time point meaning: persistent/refractory GD, antithyroid drugs over 5 years with positive TRAb. Making the TCR library involved RNA that had been extracted from PBMCs.

The source was peripheral blood mononuclear cells (PBMCs), collected when the disease was refractory, from a patient treated with antithyroid drugs. The sequence came from a female donor with Graves disease. This chain connects TRBV19 to TRBJ2-7; D ambiguous. The chain's CDR3 is CASSPILGYEQYF. CDR3 DNA: TGTGCCAGTAGTCCCATATTGGGATACGAGCAGTACTTC.